The entry below gives a single T cell receptor beta chain sequence along with its context. Its specificity is not known. CD4+ T cells from unexposed donors were obtained before the COVID-19 pandemic (2011-2018). After nine to ten days of culture, CD4+ T cells were isolated. Per the germline V gene, CDR1 is MNHEY and CDR2 is SVGAGI. The CDR3 extends over 14 amino acids. Unmatched junction bases numbered 4, after V lost 2 bases and J lost 6 bases. These data originate in a study of CD4 T cells in relation to SARS-CoV-2 and coronaviruses. Study overall: ViraFEST: roughly ten-day antigen culture of PBMCs, then TCR beta CDR3 sequencing. Negative control cultures got HIV-1 Nef peptides or no peptide. The HLA restriction of the shared crossreactive spike epitopes was mapped.

Here immunoSEQ multiplex PCR was the method, and the copy in TCRdb shows in-frame clones only, minus some. In the table there are some 25,000 clones, 70% to 80% of which are singletons. The sequenced material came from CD4+ T cells from PBMCs, cultured in vitro. The V and J genes are TRBV6-5 and TRBJ2-7; 10 bases align to TRBD1. This clonotype originated in a human donor in good health. CDR3 in DNA: TGTGCCAGCAGTTACCGGGACAGGGGTTCCGAGCAGTACTTC. Translated: CASSYRDRGSEQYF.